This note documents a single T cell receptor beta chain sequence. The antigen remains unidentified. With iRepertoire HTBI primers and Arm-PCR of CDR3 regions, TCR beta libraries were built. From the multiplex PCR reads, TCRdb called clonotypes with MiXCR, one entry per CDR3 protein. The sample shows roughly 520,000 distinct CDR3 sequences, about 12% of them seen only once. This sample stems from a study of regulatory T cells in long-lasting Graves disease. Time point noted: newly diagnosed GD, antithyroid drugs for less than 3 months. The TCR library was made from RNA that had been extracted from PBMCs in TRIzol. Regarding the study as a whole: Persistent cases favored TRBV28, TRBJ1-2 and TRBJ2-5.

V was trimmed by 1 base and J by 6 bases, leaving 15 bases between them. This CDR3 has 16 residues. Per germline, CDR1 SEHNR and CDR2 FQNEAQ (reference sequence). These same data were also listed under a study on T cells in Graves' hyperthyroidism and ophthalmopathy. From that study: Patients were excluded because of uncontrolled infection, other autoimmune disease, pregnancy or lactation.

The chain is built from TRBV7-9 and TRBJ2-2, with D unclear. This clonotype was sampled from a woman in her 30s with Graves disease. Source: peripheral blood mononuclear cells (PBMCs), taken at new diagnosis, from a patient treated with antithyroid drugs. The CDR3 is CASSLGHLRRAGELFF. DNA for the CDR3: TGTGCCAGCAGCTTAGGACACCTTAGGCGAGCCGGGGAGCTGTTTTTT. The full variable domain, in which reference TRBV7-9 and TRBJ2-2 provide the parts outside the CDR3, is DTGVSQNPRHKITKRGQNVTFRCDPISEHNRLYWYRQTLGQGPEFLTYFQNEAQLEKSRLLSDRFSAERPKGSFSTLEIQRTEQGDSAMYLCASSLGHLRRAGELFFGEGSRLTVL.